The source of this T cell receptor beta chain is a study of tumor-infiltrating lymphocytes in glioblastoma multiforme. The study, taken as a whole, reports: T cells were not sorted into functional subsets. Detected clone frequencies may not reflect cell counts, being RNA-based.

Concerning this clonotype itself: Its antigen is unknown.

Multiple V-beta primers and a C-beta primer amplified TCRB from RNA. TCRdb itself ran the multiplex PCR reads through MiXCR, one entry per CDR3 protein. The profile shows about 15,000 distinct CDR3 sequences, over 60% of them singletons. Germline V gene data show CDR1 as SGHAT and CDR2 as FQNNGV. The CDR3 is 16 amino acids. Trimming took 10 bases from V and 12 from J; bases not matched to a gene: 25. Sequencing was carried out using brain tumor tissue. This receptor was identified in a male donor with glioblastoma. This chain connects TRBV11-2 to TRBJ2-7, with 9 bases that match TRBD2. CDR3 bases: TGTGCCACGTCGACGAATTTAGCGGGAGACTCCTACGAACGGTACTTC. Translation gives CATSTNLAGDSYERYF.